This passage covers 23 T cell receptor beta chains from one sample sequenced in a study of cytomegalovirus exposure and HLA in healthy donors. PCR was performed using 60 Vbeta and 13 Jbeta primers. Sequencing was performed with immunoSEQ multiplex PCR; in TCRdb, only in-frame clones are kept and a portion is missing. Of approximately 260,000 clones listed, roughly four fifths are singletons. The sample was PBMCs. These TCRs come from a woman between 40 and 55 years old in good health and CMV-seropositive.

The chain uses TRBV28 and TRBJ1-3; D is unclear. V lost 6 bases and J 1 base, leaving 7 bases between the germline ends. CDR3 length: 13 amino acids. CDR1 is MDHEN and CDR2 is SYDVKM in the germline V gene. In DNA form, the CDR3 reads TGTGCCAGCAGCTTAACTTCTGGAAACACCATATATTTT. Amino acids: CASSLTSGNTIYF. Full variable domain (missing parts from reference TRBV28 and TRBJ1-3): DVKVTQSSRYLVKRTGEKVFLECVQDMDHENMFWYRQDPGLGLRLIYFSYDVKMKEKGDIPEGYSVSREKKERFSLILESASTNQTSMYLCASSLTSGNTIYFGEGSWLTVV.

The V call is TRBV6-1, the J call TRBJ2-1, with D possibly matching TRBD2 (6 bases). Germline V gene data show CDR1 as MNHNS and CDR2 as SASEGT. Trimming pared 4 bases from V and 1 base from J, leaving 11 bases between. The CDR3 sequence is 15 residues long. CDR3 residues: CASSGGGASYNEQFF. The CDR3 DNA sequence: TGTGCCAGCAGTGGGGGAGGTGCTTCCTACAATGAGCAGTTCTTC.

The chain combines TRBV7-2 with TRBJ2-2, with D perhaps TRBD2 (6 bases). Trimming removed 5 bases at V and 4 bases at J, with 20 bases between. CDR3 length equals 17 residues. Germline CDR1 SGHTA, CDR2 FQGNSA. CDR3 sequence (DNA): TGTGCCAGCAGCCAAACTTTAGCGGCCACGGTCACCGGGGAGCTGTTTTTT. Amino acid sequence: CASSQTLAATVTGELFF.

This clone was found once. The rearrangement joins TRBV7-2 to TRBJ2-3; 10 bases are shared with TRBD2. Per the germline V gene, CDR1 is SGHTA and CDR2 is FQGNSA. The CDR3 contains 16 residues. The junction had 7 bases not matched to a gene; V was cut back by 5 bases and J by 2 bases. The CDR3: CASSGRTSGLTDTQYF. Here the CDR3 DNA reads TGTGCCAGCAGCGGACGGACTAGCGGCCTCACAGATACGCAGTATTTT. Variable domain in full (rest from reference TRBV7-2 and TRBJ2-3): GAGVSQSPSNKVTEKGKDVELRCDPISGHTALYWYRQSLGQGLEFLIYFQGNSAPDKSGLPSDRFSAERTGGSVSTLTIQRTQQEDSAVYLCASSGRTSGLTDTQYFGPGTRLTVL.

The chain links TRBV18 to TRBJ2-5; the match to TRBD1 covers 8 bases. V trimming: 3 bases; J trimming: 5 bases; junction bases outside the gene matches: 2. Germline-derived CDR1 and CDR2 are KGHSH and LQKENI. The CDR3 has 13 amino acids. In DNA, the CDR3 is TGTGCCAGCTCACCGACAGGGGCCGAGACCCAGTACTTC. Its translation: CASSPTGAETQYF.

In this sample, this clone turned up a few times. The V call is TRBV5-1, the J call TRBJ2-5, with a tentative D call TRBD1 (7 bases). Germline lookup yields CDR1 SGHRS and CDR2 YFSETQ. V lost 2 bases, J lost 5 bases, and 19 bases lay in between. This CDR3 contains 16 residues. The CDR3: CASSFWGQRAGETQYF. CDR3 in DNA: TGCGCCAGCAGCTTCTGGGGACAGCGGGCCGGGGAGACCCAGTACTTC.

This clone was recorded only once. The rearrangement uses TRBV2 and TRBJ2-7; TRBD2 is a possible D gene (6 bases). With 4 bases removed from V and 5 bases from J, the gap between germline ends came to 15 bases. Germline V CDR1 and CDR2: SNHLY, FYNNEI. The CDR3 has 14 amino acids. The CDR3 DNA sequence: TGTGCCAGCAGTGTTTCCGGGAGCACGAACGAGCAGTACTTC. This encodes CASSVSGSTNEQYF. Filled out from reference TRBV2 and TRBJ2-7, the complete variable domain reads EPEVTQTPSHQVTQMGQEVILRCVPISNHLYFYWYRQILGQKVEFLVSFYNNEISEKSEIFDDQFSVERPDGSNFTLKIRSTKLEDSAMYFCASSVSGSTNEQYFGPGTRLTVT.

This chain uses TRBV30 with TRBJ1-1, with 8 bases matching TRBD1. In germline, CDR1 is GTSNPN, CDR2 SVGIG (reference sequence). The V gene end was trimmed by 1 base and the J gene end by 6 bases; junction bases not matched to a gene: 1. There are 12 residues in the CDR3. The CDR3: CAWSGGQAEAFF. CDR3 DNA: TGTGCCTGGAGTGGGGGACAGGCTGAAGCTTTCTTT.

This chain joins TRBV6-5 and TRBJ1-1, with D possibly TRBD1 on 5 matching bases. The V gene's germline CDR1 is MNHEY and CDR2 SVGAGI. The V end was cut by 6 bases, the J end by 10 bases, with 15 bases between. The CDR3 has 12 residues. The CDR3 bases are TGTGCCAGCAGAGGGCAGGGCGGTAGAGCTTTCTTT. It is translated as CASRGQGGRAFF.

This chain links TRBV7-8 with TRBJ1-2, with D tentatively TRBD1 (5 bases). CDR3 length: 14 amino acids. Trimming took 5 bases from V and 7 from J, leaving 17 bases between them. The germline V gene encodes CDR1 SGHVS and CDR2 FQNEAQ. In DNA, the CDR3 is TGTGCCAGCAGCCGTGAAGGGGCCGGTCGTGGCTACACCTTC. Translating gives CASSREGAGRGYTF.

In its sample, this clone was seen once. The rearrangement links TRBV11-2 to TRBJ1-2, with D possibly matching TRBD1 (5 bases). Looked up from germline, CDR1 is SGHAT and CDR2 is FQNNGV. The CDR3 is made up of 11 amino acids. The V gene lost 3 bases and the J gene lost 12 bases, with 11 bases spanning the gap. CDR3 sequence (DNA): TGTGCCAGCAGCTTTACAGGACCTCACACCTTC. The encoded protein is CASSFTGPHTF.

The CDR3 reads CASRQGSTGELFF. The CDR3 nucleotides are TGTGCCAGCCGACAGGGGTCGACCGGGGAGCTGTTTTTT. The rearrangement joins TRBV19 to TRBJ2-2; TRBD1 matches 8 bases. J was trimmed by 5 bases and V by 9 bases; bases with no gene match: 5. Germline lookup yields CDR1 LNHDA and CDR2 SQIVND (reference sequence). The CDR3 is 13 amino acids.

This clone has a single count. This chain joins TRBV6-1 and TRBJ2-2, with TRBD1 matching 7 bases. With 8 bases clipped from V and 7 bases from J, the junction kept 7 bases outside the gene matches. The CDR3 runs 13 residues. The germline CDR1 and CDR2 sequences are MNHNS and SASEGT. The CDR3: CASGDTGDGELFF. CDR3 coding DNA: TGTGCCAGCGGCGATACAGGGGACGGGGAGCTGTTTTTT.

The J gene is TRBJ1-4, the V gene TRBV7-6; tentative D call: TRBD1 (5 bases). Trimming took off 0 bases at V and 5 bases at J, with 10 bases between the two ends. The CDR3 is 15 residues long. Germline V CDR1 and CDR2: SGHVS, FNYEAQ. The CDR3 spells CASSLALAGNEKLFF. The CDR3 DNA is TGTGCCAGCAGCTTAGCGTTAGCAGGGAATGAAAAACTGTTTTTT.

The CDR3 DNA sequence: TGTGCCAGCTCACCGGCAGGGAGGGAAAAACTGTTTTTT. Protein sequence: CASSPAGREKLFF. J is TRBJ1-4 and V is TRBV18; tentative D call: TRBD1 (5 bases). The CDR3 totals 13 residues. V was clipped by 3 bases and J by 8 bases, with 10 bases between them. Germline CDR1 reads KGHSH; CDR2 reads LQKENI.

The chain employs TRBV5-1 and TRBJ2-7, with D perhaps TRBD1 (5 bases). Trimming cost V 0 bases and J 7 bases, with 11 bases left between them. Germline V CDR1 and CDR2: SGHRS, YFSETQ. The CDR3 sequence is 13 residues long. The CDR3 coding sequence is TGCGCCAGCAGCTTGGGGACACTCTGGGAGCAGTACTTC. Its protein product is CASSLGTLWEQYF.

This clone was counted only a few times. This chain uses TRBV11-3 with TRBJ2-1; 8 bases are a match to TRBD2. The CDR3 runs 16 residues. The germline V gene encodes CDR1 SGHNT and CDR2 YENEEA. V gave up 5 bases and J gave up 12 bases; unmatched junction bases: 18. CDR3 DNA: TGTGCCAGCAGCCCAGTCGAAGTGAACAGCGGGAGTCGGCAGTTCTTC. As protein: CASSPVEVNSGSRQFF.

The rearrangement joins TRBV19 to TRBJ2-3, with TRBD2 matching 9 bases. Germline loops: CDR1 LNHDA, CDR2 SQIVND (reference sequence). V dropped 7 bases and J dropped 4; count of bases not matched to a gene: 9. The CDR3 sequence is 15 residues long. Here the CDR3 DNA reads TGTGCCAGTACTTGGGCGGGAGGGGTCCCAGATACGCAGTATTTT. It codes for CASTWAGGVPDTQYF.

Only one count was recorded for this clone. This chain links TRBV10-3 with TRBJ1-2, with D unresolved. Trimming removed 6 bases at V and 1 base at J, with 9 bases between. The CDR3 is 13 amino acids. From germline, CDR1 is ENHRY and CDR2 SYGVKD. The CDR3 region is CAIRRDINYGYTF. CDR3 in DNA: TGTGCCATCAGGCGAGACATTAACTATGGCTACACCTTC.

The chain's CDR3 is CASGRASADEQFF. The CDR3 DNA reads as TGTGCCAGCGGACGGGCTAGCGCAGACGAGCAGTTCTTC. V gene TRBV7-8 combines with J gene TRBJ2-1; possibly TRBD2 for D (6 bases). Per germline, CDR1 SGHVS and CDR2 FQNEAQ. The V gene lost 8 bases and the J gene lost 10 bases, with 18 bases spanning the gap. This CDR3 has 13 amino acids.

The gene calls are TRBV23-1 and TRBJ1-2; 12 bases fit TRBD1. TRBV23-1 is assigned to the ORF class and has an uncertain function. Trimming cost V 0 bases and J 7 bases; bases outside gene matches: 3. This CDR3 has 15 amino acids. The DNA for the CDR3 is TGCGCCAGCAGTCAATCGGGGACAGGGGGCTGTGGCTACACCTTC. Translating gives CASSQSGTGGCGYTF.

This chain uses TRBV28 with TRBJ2-5, with 7 positions matching TRBD1. The CDR3 totals 16 residues. With 6 bases clipped from V and 5 bases from J, the junction kept 15 bases outside the gene matches. CDR1 is MDHEN, CDR2 SYDVKM, per germline. This chain's CDR3 is CASSGAWTGARETQYF. Here the CDR3 DNA reads TGTGCCAGCAGCGGGGCGTGGACAGGCGCAAGGGAGACCCAGTACTTC.

The chain is built from TRBV28 and TRBJ2-7; tentative D call: TRBD2 (5 bases). The CDR3 runs 17 residues. The germline gives CDR1 MDHEN, CDR2 SYDVKM. The V end was cut by 0 bases, the J end by 3 bases, with 18 bases between. CDR3 in DNA: TGTGCCAGCAGTTTATGGGACTTTCAAACCCGAGGCTACGAGCAGTACTTC. Protein sequence: CASSLWDFQTRGYEQYF.